This T cell receptor beta chain was recovered during a study of blood T cell repertoires in COVID-19. Across the study: Italy, Spain and the United States were the sources of the convalescent and acute COVID-19 samples.

The Seattle site enrolled patients during active infection and followed them longitudinally. This CDR3 contains 16 residues. The germline V and J ends were trimmed by 5 bases and 1 base, with 15 bases remaining between them. CDR1 is MDHEN and CDR2 is SYDVKM in the germline V gene. Original data processing: The assay estimated nucleated cells by amplifying reference gene primers. This table comes from immunoSEQ multiplex PCR, and its TCRdb copy is limited to in-frame clones, with some not included. V and J calls and clone size are copied from that table; D and trimming were computed from the DNA. The data show some 160,000 clones, 85% seen once.

The specimen sequenced was peripheral blood. V gene TRBV28 combines with J gene TRBJ2-4, with D maybe TRBD2 (5 bases). This TCR came from an elderly woman with COVID-19, enrolled during active disease. The CDR3 loop is CASSTLGADAKNIQYF. CDR3 coding DNA: TGTGCCAGCAGTACCCTAGGAGCGGATGCCAAAAACATTCAGTACTTC.